These 23 T cell receptor beta chains share one sample of origin, sequenced in a study of PD-L1 blockade in urothelial cancer (TCRdb year 2017). The library was produced with the immunoSEQ multiplex PCR assay. TCRdb took this table from immuneACCESS and kept in-frame rearrangements with V and J called. Such tables lack part of the clones; where checked against another copy, unresolved V genes explain under half of the gap, and the rest is unexplained. The sample table holds around 40,000 clones, of which approximately 91% were seen once. The leading ten clones occupy 11% of the sample. Sample time point, as interpreted from the label and publication: pretreatment peripheral blood. The specimen comprised PBMCs, sampled around atezolizumab (anti-PD-L1) treatment. These receptors were taken from a woman aged 55-69 years with urothelial cancer.

The count of this clone is one. J is TRBJ2-7 and V is TRBV15, with no clear D. With 0 bases removed from V and 2 bases from J, the gap between germline ends came to 11 bases. The germline V gene encodes CDR1 LNHNV and CDR2 YYDKDF (reference sequence). CDR3 length equals 15 residues. CDR3 region: CATSRDLQTPYEQYF. CDR3 coding DNA: TGTGCCACCAGCAGAGACCTCCAAACTCCCTACGAGCAGTACTTC.

The chain recombines TRBV18 with TRBJ2-3; 7 positions agree with TRBD2. Looked up from germline, CDR1 is KGHSH and CDR2 is LQKENI. The trim removed 4 bases at V and 1 base at J, leaving 11 bases unmatched. This CDR3 comprises 17 residues. The CDR3 loop reads CASSRILAITGTDTQYF. The CDR3 nucleotides read TGTGCCAGCTCACGAATACTAGCGATTACCGGCACAGATACGCAGTATTTT.

This chain joins TRBV9 and TRBJ1-3; 7 nucleotides align to TRBD1. The V and J ends lost 0 bases and 3 bases, in that order; junction bases with no gene match: 3. This CDR3 contains 15 residues. Germline V gene data show CDR1 as SGDLS and CDR2 as YYNGEE. CDR3 loop: CASSVERGLGNTIYF. As DNA, the CDR3 is TGTGCCAGCAGCGTAGAAAGGGGGCTTGGAAACACCATATATTTT.

The chain joins TRBV5-1 to TRBJ1-2, with 7 bases that match TRBD1. This CDR3 has 15 residues. The trim removed 0 bases at V and 4 bases at J, leaving 6 bases unmatched. Germline lookup yields CDR1 SGHRS and CDR2 YFSETQ. CDR3 amino acids: CASSLAEGQSYGYTF. The CDR3 nucleotides read TGCGCCAGCAGCTTGGCCGAGGGACAGAGCTATGGCTACACCTTC.

The genes are TRBV7-2 and TRBJ2-3, with 9 bases fitting TRBD2. This CDR3 comprises 13 residues. Germline V CDR1 and CDR2: SGHTA, FQGNSA. V lost 8 bases to trimming and J lost 1 base; unmatched junction nucleotides: 1. CDR3 DNA sequence: TGTGCCAGCCGACTAGCGGGCACAGATACGCAGTATTTT. Translation gives CASRLAGTDTQYF.

V gene TRBV7-6 combines with J gene TRBJ2-5; 7 bases are shared with TRBD2. In germline, CDR1 is SGHVS, CDR2 FNYEAQ. This CDR3 has 13 amino acids. V shed 2 bases, J shed 3 bases, and the junction held 0 bases outside the gene matches. The CDR3 loop reads CASSLLAEETQYF. The CDR3 DNA reads as TGTGCCAGCAGCTTACTAGCGGAAGAGACCCAGTACTTC.

The rearrangement joins TRBV7-3 to TRBJ2-5; D not certain. Per germline, CDR1 SGHTA and CDR2 FQGTGA. CDR3 size: 13 residues. V was trimmed by 1 base and J by 5 bases, leaving 8 bases between them. The CDR3 DNA reads TGTGCCAGCAGCTTAATCAGCGCCGAGACCCAGTACTTC. Translation gives CASSLISAETQYF.

The table lists this clone with a count of one. V gene TRBV28 combines with J gene TRBJ1-5, with D hard to call. Germline V gene sequence: CDR1 MDHEN, CDR2 SYDVKM. The CDR3 totals 19 residues. The ends were cut back, 5 bases at V and 2 bases at J, with 25 bases in the middle. In nucleotides, the CDR3 is TGTGCCAGCAGTCCAACTTCGGGGTTCCTACTTATGCGCAATCAGCCCCAGCATTTT. It is translated as CASSPTSGFLLMRNQPQHF.

The gene calls are TRBV25-1 and TRBJ2-7, with a weak D call TRBD2 (6 bases). Germline V gene data show CDR1 as MGHDK and CDR2 as SYGVNS. The CDR3 consists of 12 residues. The V end lost 8 bases, the J end lost 0 bases, and 8 bases lay between the germline ends. This CDR3 reads CASRGSSYEQYF. CDR3 in DNA: TGTGCCAGCCGGGGGTCCTCCTACGAGCAGTACTTC.

The chain combines TRBV7-9 with TRBJ2-7; 7 nucleotides line up with TRBD2. The CDR3 loop spans 13 amino acids. CDR1 and CDR2 from the germline V gene are SEHNR and FQNEAQ (reference sequence). J gave up 7 bases and V 4 bases, and 7 bases lay outside the gene matches. This chain's CDR3 is CASSSRDYGEQYF. The CDR3 nucleotides read TGTGCCAGCAGCTCCCGGGACTATGGAGAGCAGTACTTC.

V gene TRBV28 combines with J gene TRBJ1-3, with 10 nucleotides matching TRBD1. CDR1 is MDHEN and CDR2 is SYDVKM in the germline V gene. V shed 4 bases, J shed 3 bases, and the junction held 9 bases outside the gene matches. This CDR3 is 17 amino acids long. Here the CDR3 reads CASSSALGTGVGNTIYF. The DNA of the CDR3 is TGTGCCAGCAGTTCGGCTCTCGGGACAGGGGTTGGAAACACCATATATTTT.

The V gene is TRBV2, the J gene TRBJ2-7; weak D call: TRBD2 (6 bases). CDR3 size: 14 residues. Per germline, CDR1 SNHLY and CDR2 FYNNEI. V dropped 8 bases and J dropped 2 bases, with 16 bases sitting between them. CDR3 amino acids: CASLGGGGTYEQYF. In DNA form, the CDR3 reads TGTGCCAGCTTGGGGGGAGGAGGGACCTACGAGCAGTACTTC. The variable domain in full, with the rest retrieved from reference TRBV2 and TRBJ2-7, is EPEVTQTPSHQVTQMGQEVILRCVPISNHLYFYWYRQILGQKVEFLVSFYNNEISEKSEIFDDQFSVERPDGSNFTLKIRSTKLEDSAMYFCASLGGGGTYEQYFGPGTRLTVT.

The rearrangement joins TRBV5-1 to TRBJ2-7; D possibly corresponds to TRBD1 (6 bases). The germline V gene encodes CDR1 SGHRS and CDR2 YFSETQ. The length of the CDR3 is 13 residues. V was pared by 6 bases and J by 5 bases, with 15 bases between. Here the CDR3 reads CASTLTGSNEQYF. The CDR3 coding sequence is TGCGCCAGCACCCTAACAGGGTCTAACGAGCAGTACTTC.

The gene calls are TRBV5-1 and TRBJ1-3, with D perhaps matching TRBD1 (5 bases). Trimming stripped 1 base from V and 0 bases from J, with 8 bases between. Per germline, CDR1 SGHRS and CDR2 YFSETQ. The CDR3 extends over 15 amino acids. The CDR3 coding sequence is TGCGCCAGCAGCTTGACCGGGGGCTCTGGAAACACCATATATTTT. Translation gives CASSLTGGSGNTIYF.

Only one count was recorded for this clone. The rearrangement uses TRBV4-2 and TRBJ2-3; D remains unclear. The CDR3 has 15 amino acids. V was trimmed by 0 bases and J by 2 bases, leaving 9 bases between them. Germline assignment: CDR1 LGHNA and CDR2 YNFKEQ. CDR3 sequence: CASSQETDSTDTQYF. In nucleotides, the CDR3 is TGTGCCAGCAGCCAAGAGACCGACTCCACAGATACGCAGTATTTT.

The chain joins TRBV7-6 to TRBJ1-4, with 7 nucleotides matching TRBD1. This CDR3 has 14 amino acids. Trimming cost V 5 bases and J 3 bases; bases outside gene matches: 3. Germline V CDR1 and CDR2: SGHVS, FNYEAQ. The CDR3 sequence: CASSPDRANEKLFF. CDR3 bases: TGTGCCAGCAGCCCAGACAGGGCTAATGAAAAACTGTTTTTT.

The chain recombines TRBV9 with TRBJ2-5; D uncertain. The V gene's germline CDR1 is SGDLS and CDR2 YYNGEE. Trimming left V 3 bases short and J 4 bases short, with 10 bases between. This CDR3 comprises 13 residues. CDR3 sequence: CASSARLGETQYF. The CDR3, as DNA: TGTGCCAGCAGCGCAAGACTGGGAGAGACCCAGTACTTC.

A single count supports this clone. The genes are TRBV14 and TRBJ2-5; 10 bases are a match to TRBD2. Trimming at V came to 4 bases and at J to 3 bases, leaving 11 bases not matched to a gene. Germline V gives CDR1 SGHDN, CDR2 FVKESK. The length of the CDR3 is 17 residues. CDR3 sequence reads: CASSRPLAGGAKETQYF. CDR3 DNA: TGTGCCAGCAGCCGCCCCTTAGCGGGGGGAGCGAAAGAGACCCAGTACTTC.

The chain carries TRBV29-1 and TRBJ2-7, with D possibly TRBD1 on 5 matching bases. V was trimmed by 5 bases and J by 2 bases, leaving 19 bases between them. The CDR3 consists of 15 residues. CDR1 and CDR2 (germline): SQVTM, ANQGSEA. CDR3 in DNA: TGCAGCGTTCGAGCCGCTCGCGCCAGGGCCTACGAGCAGTACTTC. Translation: CSVRAARARAYEQYF.

The CDR3, as DNA: TGTGCCAGCTCACCACCTACAAGCACCGGGGAGCTGTTTTTT. It encodes CASSPPTSTGELFF. V is TRBV18 and J is TRBJ2-2; D call uncertain. The CDR3 length is 14 residues. CDR1 KGHSH and CDR2 LQKENI come from the germline V gene. Trimming removed 0 bases at V and 4 bases at J, with 6 bases between.

This chain uses TRBV7-9 with TRBJ1-1; maybe TRBD1 (5 bases). Germline V lookup: CDR1 SEHNR, CDR2 FQNEAQ (reference sequence). CDR3 length: 13 residues. The V end was cut by 8 bases, the J end by 5 bases, with 15 bases between. The DNA of the CDR3 is TGTGCCAGCTCGCTATCAGGGAGGACTGAAGCTTTCTTT. This codes for CASSLSGRTEAFF.

The table lists this clone with a count of one. V is TRBV7-2 and J is TRBJ2-7; TRBD1 might be the D (6 bases). CDR3 length: 15 residues. Germline V CDR1 and CDR2: SGHTA, FQGNSA. Trimming took off 0 bases at V and 3 bases at J, with 12 bases between the two ends. The CDR3 DNA follows: TGTGCCAGCAGCTTAGCCTCGGACAGATTCTACGAGCAGTACTTC. This gives the protein CASSLASDRFYEQYF. Full variable domain (remainder filled in from reference TRBV7-2 and TRBJ2-7): GAGVSQSPSNKVTEKGKDVELRCDPISGHTALYWYRQSLGQGLEFLIYFQGNSAPDKSGLPSDRFSAERTGGSVSTLTIQRTQQEDSAVYLCASSLASDRFYEQYFGPGTRLTVT.

The chain links TRBV30 to TRBJ2-1; 7 positions match TRBD1. Losses at the gene ends were 4 bases for V and 5 bases for J; bases not matched to a gene: 5. The CDR3 is 13 amino acids. In germline, CDR1 is GTSNPN, CDR2 SVGIG (reference sequence). The CDR3 region is CAWIDTGDNEQFF. In DNA form, the CDR3 reads TGTGCCTGGATTGATACAGGGGACAATGAGCAGTTCTTC.